Listed below are T cell receptor beta chains from one sample, sequenced in a study of blood T cells in healthy people across ages. From the 5' RACE reads, TCRdb called clonotypes with MiXCR, one entry per CDR3 protein. The sample yields 550,000 to 650,000 distinct CDR3 sequences, around 31% seen once. The sequenced sample consisted of blood. These receptor sequences come from a woman older than 75 in good health. Each CDR3 is given with its conserved first and last residue. D genes are given only for firm matches. Size is stated for part of the rows, as once, few or many counts, or as a class when the clone is expanded.

V: TRBV20-1; D: TRBD2; size: -; J: TRBJ2-5; DNA: TGCAGTGGTGGTTCGAGCGGGGGGGCGGCGGAGACCCAGTACTTC; CDR3: CSGGSSGGAAETQYF
V: TRBV10-3; D: -; size: -; J: TRBJ2-5; DNA: TGTGCCATCAGCCGAGGACAGAACCAAGAGACCCAGTACTTC; CDR3: CAISRGQNQETQYF
V: TRBV7-2; D: -; size: few; J: TRBJ1-5; DNA: TGTGCCAGCAGCTCTTTCCACAGGGCCGGGGGTCAGCCCCAGCATTTT; CDR3: CASSSFHRAGGQPQHF
V: TRBV7-2; D: -; size: few; J: TRBJ2-7; DNA: TGTGCCAGCAGCCCGCGGGACACCTACAATGAGCAGTACTTC; CDR3: CASSPRDTYNEQYF
V: TRBV6-2/TRBV6-3; D: TRBD1; size: -; J: TRBJ2-3; DNA: TGTGCCAGCAGTTCGGCCGGACAGGGGGCTTTCCCTTTAATTAGAGATACGCAGTATTTT; CDR3: CASSSAGQGAFPLIRDTQYF
V: TRBV18; D: -; size: many; J: TRBJ1-2; DNA: TGTGCCAGCTCACCGACCTCTAACTATGGCTACACCTTC; CDR3: CASSPTSNYGYTF
V: TRBV12-3/TRBV12-4; D: -; size: many; J: TRBJ1-2; DNA: TGTGCCAGCAGTTTAGAGGGATCTGACTATGGCTACACCTTC; CDR3: CASSLEGSDYGYTF
V: TRBV5-5; D: -; size: many; J: TRBJ1-5; DNA: TGTGCCAGCAGCTTGCTTCCAGATCAGCCCCAGCATTTT; CDR3: CASSLLPDQPQHF
V: TRBV4-1; D: -; size: few; J: TRBJ1-1; DNA: TGCGCCAGCAGCCACGGCAGCCTCACTGAAGCTTTCTTT; CDR3: CASSHGSLTEAFF
V: TRBV9; D: TRBD1; size: many; J: TRBJ2-7; DNA: TGTGCCAGCAGCAACAGGGGTCGCGAGCAGTACTTC; CDR3: CASSNRGREQYF
V: TRBV12-3/TRBV12-4; D: -; size: many; J: TRBJ2-1; DNA: TGTGCCAGCAGTTTCGGTCAGGGGTTTACAAATGAGCAGTTCTTC; CDR3: CASSFGQGFTNEQFF